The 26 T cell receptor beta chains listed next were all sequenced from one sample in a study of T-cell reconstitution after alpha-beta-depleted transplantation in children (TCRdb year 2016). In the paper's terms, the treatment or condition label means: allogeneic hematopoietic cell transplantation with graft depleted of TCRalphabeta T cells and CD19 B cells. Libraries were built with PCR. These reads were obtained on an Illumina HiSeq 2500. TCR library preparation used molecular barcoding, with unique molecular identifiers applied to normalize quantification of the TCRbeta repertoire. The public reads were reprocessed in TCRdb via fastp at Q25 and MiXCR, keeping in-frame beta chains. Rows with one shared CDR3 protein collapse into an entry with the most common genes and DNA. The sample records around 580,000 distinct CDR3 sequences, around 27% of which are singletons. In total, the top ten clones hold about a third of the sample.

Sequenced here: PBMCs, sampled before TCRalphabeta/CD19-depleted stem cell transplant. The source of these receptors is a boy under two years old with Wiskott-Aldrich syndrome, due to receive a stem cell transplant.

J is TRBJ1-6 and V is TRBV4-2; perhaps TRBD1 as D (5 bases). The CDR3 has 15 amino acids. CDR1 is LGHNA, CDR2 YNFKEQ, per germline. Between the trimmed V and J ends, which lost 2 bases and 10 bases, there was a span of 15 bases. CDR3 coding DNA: TGTGCCAGCAGCCAATGGATGCAGGGTCGGTCACCCCTCCACTTT. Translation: CASSQWMQGRSPLHF.

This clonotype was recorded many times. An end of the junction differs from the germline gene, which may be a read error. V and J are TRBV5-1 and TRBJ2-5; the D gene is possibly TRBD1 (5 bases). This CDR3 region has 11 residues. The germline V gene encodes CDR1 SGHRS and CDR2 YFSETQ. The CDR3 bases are TGTGCCAGCCGCAGGGAAGAGACCCAGTACTTC. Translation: CASRREETQYF.

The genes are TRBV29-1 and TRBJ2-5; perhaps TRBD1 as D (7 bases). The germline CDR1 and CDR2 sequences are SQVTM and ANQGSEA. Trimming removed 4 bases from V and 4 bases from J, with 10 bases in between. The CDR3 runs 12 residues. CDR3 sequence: CSVVQGGETQYF. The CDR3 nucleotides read TGCAGCGTTGTTCAGGGGGGAGAGACCCAGTACTTC.

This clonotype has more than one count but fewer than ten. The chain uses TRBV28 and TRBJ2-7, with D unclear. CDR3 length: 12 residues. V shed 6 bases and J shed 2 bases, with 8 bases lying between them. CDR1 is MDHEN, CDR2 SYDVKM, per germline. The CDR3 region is CASSRYTYEQYF. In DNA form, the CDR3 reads TGTGCCAGCAGCCGGTACACCTACGAGCAGTACTTC.

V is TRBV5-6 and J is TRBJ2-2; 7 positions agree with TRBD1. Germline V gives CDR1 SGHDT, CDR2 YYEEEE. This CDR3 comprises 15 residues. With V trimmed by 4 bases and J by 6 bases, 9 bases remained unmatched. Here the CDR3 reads CASSNTDRKAGELFF. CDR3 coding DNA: TGTGCCAGCAGCAATACGGACAGGAAGGCCGGGGAGCTGTTTTTT.

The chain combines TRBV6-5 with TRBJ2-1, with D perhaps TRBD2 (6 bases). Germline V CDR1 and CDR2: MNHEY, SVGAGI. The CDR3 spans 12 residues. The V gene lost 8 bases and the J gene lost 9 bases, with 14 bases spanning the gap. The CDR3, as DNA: TGTGCCAGCGCGAGGGCCGGGGGTGAGCAGTTCTTC. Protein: CASARAGGEQFF.

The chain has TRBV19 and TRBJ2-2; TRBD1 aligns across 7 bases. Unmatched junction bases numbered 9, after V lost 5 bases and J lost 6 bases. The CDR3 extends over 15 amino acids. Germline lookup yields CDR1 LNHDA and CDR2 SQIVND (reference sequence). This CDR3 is CASSPRQGPSGELFF. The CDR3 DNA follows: TGTGCCAGTAGTCCGAGACAGGGACCGTCCGGGGAGCTGTTTTTT.

Written as DNA, the CDR3 is TGCAGTGCTAGGCGAATAGCGGGAGTTAGCGAGCAGTACTTC. Residues: CSARRIAGVSEQYF. This rearrangement joins TRBV20-1 to TRBJ2-7; the match to TRBD2 covers 9 bases. The junction had 9 bases not matched to a gene; V was cut back by 3 bases and J by 6 bases. Germline V gives CDR1 DFQATT, CDR2 SNEGSKA (reference sequence). This CDR3 spans 14 amino acids.

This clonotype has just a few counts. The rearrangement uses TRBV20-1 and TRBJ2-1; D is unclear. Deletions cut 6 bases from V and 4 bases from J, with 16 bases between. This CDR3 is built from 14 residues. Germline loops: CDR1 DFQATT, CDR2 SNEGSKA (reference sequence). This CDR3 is CSAKDTSFYNEQFF. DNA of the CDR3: TGCAGTGCAAAAGACACCTCCTTTTACAATGAGCAGTTCTTC.

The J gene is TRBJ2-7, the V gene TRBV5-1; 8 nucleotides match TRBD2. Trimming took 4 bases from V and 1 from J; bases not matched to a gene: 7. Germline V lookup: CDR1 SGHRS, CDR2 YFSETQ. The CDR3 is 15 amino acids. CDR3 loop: CASSPKLAESYEQYF. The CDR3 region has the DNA TGCGCCAGCAGCCCCAAACTAGCGGAGTCCTACGAGCAGTACTTC. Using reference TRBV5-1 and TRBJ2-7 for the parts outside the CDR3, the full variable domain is KAGVTQTPRYLIKTRGQQVTLSCSPISGHRSVSWYQQTPGQGLQFLFEYFSETQRNKGNFPGRFSGRQFSNSRSEMNVSTLELGDSALYLCASSPKLAESYEQYFGPGTRLTVT.

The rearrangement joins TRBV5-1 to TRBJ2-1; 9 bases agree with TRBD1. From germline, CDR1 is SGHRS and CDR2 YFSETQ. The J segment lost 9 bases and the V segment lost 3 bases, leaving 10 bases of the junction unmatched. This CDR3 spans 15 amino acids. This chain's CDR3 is CASSWQGQGFVEQFF. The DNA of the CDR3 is TGCGCCAGCAGCTGGCAGGGACAGGGATTTGTTGAGCAGTTCTTC. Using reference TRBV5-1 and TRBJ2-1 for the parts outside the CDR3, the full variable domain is KAGVTQTPRYLIKTRGQQVTLSCSPISGHRSVSWYQQTPGQGLQFLFEYFSETQRNKGNFPGRFSGRQFSNSRSEMNVSTLELGDSALYLCASSWQGQGFVEQFFGPGTRLTVL.

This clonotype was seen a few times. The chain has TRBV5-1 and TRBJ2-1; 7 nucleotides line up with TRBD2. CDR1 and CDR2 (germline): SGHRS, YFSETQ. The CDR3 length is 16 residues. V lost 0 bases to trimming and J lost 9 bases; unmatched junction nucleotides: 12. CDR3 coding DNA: TGCGCCAGCAGCTTGGTGGGCGGGAGAGGGCTTGGTGAGCAGTTCTTC. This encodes CASSLVGGRGLGEQFF. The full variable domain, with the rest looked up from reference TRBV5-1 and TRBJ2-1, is KAGVTQTPRYLIKTRGQQVTLSCSPISGHRSVSWYQQTPGQGLQFLFEYFSETQRNKGNFPGRFSGRQFSNSRSEMNVSTLELGDSALYLCASSLVGGRGLGEQFFGPGTRLTVL.

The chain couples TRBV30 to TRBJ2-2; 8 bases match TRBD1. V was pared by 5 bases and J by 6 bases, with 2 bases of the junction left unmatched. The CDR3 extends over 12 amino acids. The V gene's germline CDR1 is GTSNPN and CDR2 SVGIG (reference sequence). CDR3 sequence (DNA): TGTGCCTGGTACAGGGGGTCCGGGGAGCTGTTTTTT. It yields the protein CAWYRGSGELFF.

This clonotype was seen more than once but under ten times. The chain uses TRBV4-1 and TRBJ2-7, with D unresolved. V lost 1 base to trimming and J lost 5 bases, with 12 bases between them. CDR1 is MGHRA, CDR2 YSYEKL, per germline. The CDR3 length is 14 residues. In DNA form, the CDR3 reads TGCGCCAGCAGCCAAGTGTCTAGTCATAACGAGCAGTACTTC. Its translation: CASSQVSSHNEQYF.

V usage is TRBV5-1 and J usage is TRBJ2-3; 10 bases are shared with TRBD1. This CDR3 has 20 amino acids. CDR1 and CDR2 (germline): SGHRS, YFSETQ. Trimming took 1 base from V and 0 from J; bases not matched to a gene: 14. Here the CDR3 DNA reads TGCGCCAGCAGCTTGCCTGCCCGCGGGACAGGGGCTTCTAGCACAGATACGCAGTATTTT. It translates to CASSLPARGTGASSTDTQYF.

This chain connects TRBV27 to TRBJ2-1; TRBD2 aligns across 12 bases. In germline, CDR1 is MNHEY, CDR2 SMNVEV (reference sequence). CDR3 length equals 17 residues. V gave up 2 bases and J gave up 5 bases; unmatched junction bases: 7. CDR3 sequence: CASSLLAGGGVDNEQFF. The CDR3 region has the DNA TGTGCCAGCAGTTTACTAGCGGGAGGGGGGGTCGACAATGAGCAGTTCTTC.

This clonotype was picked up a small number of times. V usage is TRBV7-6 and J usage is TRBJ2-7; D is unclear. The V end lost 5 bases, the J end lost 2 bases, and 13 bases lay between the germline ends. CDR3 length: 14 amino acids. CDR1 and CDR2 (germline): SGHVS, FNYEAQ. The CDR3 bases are TGTGCCAGCAGCCCCTTTTGGCCTCCCTACGAGCAGTACTTC. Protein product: CASSPFWPPYEQYF.

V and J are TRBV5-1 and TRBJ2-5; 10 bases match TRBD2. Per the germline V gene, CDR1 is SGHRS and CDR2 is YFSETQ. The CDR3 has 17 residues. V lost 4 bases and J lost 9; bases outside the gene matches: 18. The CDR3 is CASSPLTSGLLREPQYF. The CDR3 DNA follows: TGCGCCAGCAGCCCCTTGACTAGCGGGCTACTAAGAGAACCCCAGTACTTC.

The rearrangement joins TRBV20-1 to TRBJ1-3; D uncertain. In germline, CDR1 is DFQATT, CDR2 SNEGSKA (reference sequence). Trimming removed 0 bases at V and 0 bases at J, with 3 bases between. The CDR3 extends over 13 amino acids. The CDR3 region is CSARDASGNTIYF. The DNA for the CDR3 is TGCAGTGCTAGAGATGCCTCTGGAAACACCATATATTTT.

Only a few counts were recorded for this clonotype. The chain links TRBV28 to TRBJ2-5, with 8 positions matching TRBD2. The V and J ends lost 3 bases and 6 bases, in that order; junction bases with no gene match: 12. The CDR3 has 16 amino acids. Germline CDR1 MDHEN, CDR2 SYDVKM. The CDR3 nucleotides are TGTGCCAGCAGTTTTATCTCGGGAGGGCCTAGGAAGACCCAGTACTTC. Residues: CASSFISGGPRKTQYF.

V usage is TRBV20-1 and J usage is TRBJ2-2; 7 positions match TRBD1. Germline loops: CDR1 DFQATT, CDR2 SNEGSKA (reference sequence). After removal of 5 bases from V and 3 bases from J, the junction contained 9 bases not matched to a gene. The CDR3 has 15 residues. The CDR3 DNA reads TGCAGTGCTCAAAACTCCGGGACAGACACCGGGGAGCTGTTTTTT. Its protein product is CSAQNSGTDTGELFF.

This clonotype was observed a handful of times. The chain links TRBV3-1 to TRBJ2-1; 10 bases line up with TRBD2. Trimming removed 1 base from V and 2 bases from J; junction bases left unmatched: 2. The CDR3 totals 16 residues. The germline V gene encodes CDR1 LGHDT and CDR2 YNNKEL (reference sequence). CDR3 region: CASSQVTSGAYNEQFF. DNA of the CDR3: TGTGCCAGCAGCCAAGTTACTAGCGGGGCCTACAATGAGCAGTTCTTC.

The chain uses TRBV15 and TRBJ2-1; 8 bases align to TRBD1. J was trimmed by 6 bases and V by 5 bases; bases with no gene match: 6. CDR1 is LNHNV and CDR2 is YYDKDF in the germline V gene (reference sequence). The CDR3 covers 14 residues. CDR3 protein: CATSRRQGINEQFF. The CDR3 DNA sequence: TGTGCCACCAGCCGCCGACAGGGGATCAATGAGCAGTTCTTC.

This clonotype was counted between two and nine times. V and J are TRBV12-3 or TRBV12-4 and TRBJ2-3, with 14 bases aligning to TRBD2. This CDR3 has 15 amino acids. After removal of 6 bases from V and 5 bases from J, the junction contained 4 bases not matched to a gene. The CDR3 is CASSRGTSGGDTQYF. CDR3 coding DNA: TGTGCCAGCAGCCGCGGGACTAGCGGGGGAGATACGCAGTATTTT.

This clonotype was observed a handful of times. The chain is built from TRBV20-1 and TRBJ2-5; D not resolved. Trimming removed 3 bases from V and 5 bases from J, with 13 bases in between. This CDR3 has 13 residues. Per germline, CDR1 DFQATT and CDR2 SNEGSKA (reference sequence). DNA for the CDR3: TGCAGTGCTAGTGGCGGAGAAGGCGAGACCCAGTACTTC. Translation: CSASGGEGETQYF.

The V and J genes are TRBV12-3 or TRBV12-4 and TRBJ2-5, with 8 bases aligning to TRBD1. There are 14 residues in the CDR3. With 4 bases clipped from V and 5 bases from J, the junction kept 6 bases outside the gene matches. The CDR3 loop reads CASSSARDRETQYF. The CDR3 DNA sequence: TGTGCCAGCAGTTCCGCCCGGGACAGGGAGACCCAGTACTTC.